A selection of T cell receptor beta chains follows, all from one sample in a study of shared clonotypes between healthy human individuals. Profiling relied on immunoSEQ multiplex PCR, and the TCRdb table lists in-frame clones only, not all of them. The table has approximately 720,000 clones, around 92% seen once. The sequenced sample consisted of naive CD8+ T cells sorted from blood. All receptors come from a man aged 30 to 39 in good health. Each CDR3 is given with its conserved first and last residue. A D gene is named only where the DNA matches it firmly. Only part of the rows carry a size: once, few, many, or a class if the clone is expanded.

v_gene,abundance,j_gene,d_gene,CDR3nt,CDR3aa
TRBV6-6,NA,TRBJ1-1,TRBD1,TGTGCCAGCAGTTACTCGGAACAGGGGGCGAACACTGAAGCTTTCTTT,CASSYSEQGANTEAFF
TRBV6-5,NA,TRBJ2-7,NA,TGTGCCAGCAGTTTTGGGGGCCGCTACGAGCAGTACTTC,CASSFGGRYEQYF
TRBV7-9,NA,TRBJ2-1,TRBD2,TGTGCCAGCAGCCCCCAGTGGACTAGCGGGACCAATGAGCAGTTCTTC,CASSPQWTSGTNEQFF
TRBV7-9,NA,TRBJ2-2,NA,TGTGCCAGCAGCTTAGGGGCCAGCGGAACCACCGGGGAGCTGTTTTTT,CASSLGASGTTGELFF
TRBV11-2,NA,TRBJ2-4,NA,TGTGCCAGCAGCTACTCAGGGCTAGCCAAAAACATTCAGTACTTC,CASSYSGLAKNIQYF
TRBV6-5,NA,TRBJ2-1,NA,TGTGCCAGCGGCCCCGCGGCGGCAAACTACAATGAGCAGTTCTTC,CASGPAAANYNEQFF
TRBV2,NA,TRBJ2-1,NA,TGTGCCAGCAGTGGGACCTACAATGAGCAGTTCTTC,CASSGTYNEQFF
TRBV28,NA,TRBJ2-7,TRBD1,TGTGCCAGCAGTAGGACAGGGGCCGAGCAGTACTTC,CASSRTGAEQYF
TRBV28,NA,TRBJ2-1,TRBD2,TGTGCCAGCAGTTTAGGGCCCGGGACTAGCCCCTACAATGAGCAGTTCTTC,CASSLGPGTSPYNEQFF
TRBV10-3,NA,TRBJ2-1,TRBD2,TGTGCCATCAGTGAGTCGATCCTAGCGGGGAATGAGCAGTTCTTC,CAISESILAGNEQFF
TRBV27,NA,TRBJ2-1,NA,TGTGCCAGCAGGAAACAGGGTTCTCTCCATGAGCAGTTCTTC,CASRKQGSLHEQFF
TRBV7-9,NA,TRBJ2-1,NA,TGTGCCAGCAGCTTAGCGCCCCATGAGCAGTTCTTC,CASSLAPHEQFF
TRBV27,NA,TRBJ2-7,TRBD1,TGTGCCAGCAGTTTCCAGACAGGGACCTACGAGCAGTACTTC,CASSFQTGTYEQYF
TRBV27,NA,TRBJ2-7,NA,TGTGCCAGCAGTCCCAAAGCGGGGGGACAGGGGATTTCATACGAGCAGTACTTC,CASSPKAGGQGISYEQYF
TRBV5-4,NA,TRBJ2-2,TRBD2,TGTGCCAGCAGCTCGATAGCGGGAGGGCTGAAAGACGGGGAGCTGTTTTTT,CASSSIAGGLKDGELFF
TRBV28,NA,TRBJ1-1,NA,TGTGCCAGCATCACACCAATGAACACTGAAGCTTTCTTT,CASITPMNTEAFF
TRBV14,NA,TRBJ2-7,NA,TGTGCCAGCAGCCAGGGAAGTACCTACGACGAGCAGTACTTC,CASSQGSTYDEQYF
TRBV21-1,NA,TRBJ1-1,NA,TGTGCCAGCAGCAAACGGGCACCCGCCAAGGGGAACACTGAAGCTTTCTTT,CASSKRAPAKGNTEAFF
TRBV4-1,NA,TRBJ2-7,NA,TGCGCCAGCAGCCAAGACCCCGGGACTCCTTCCTACGAGCAGTACTTC,CASSQDPGTPSYEQYF
TRBV28,few,TRBJ2-7,NA,TGTGCCAGCAGTACAGTATACGAGCAGTACTTC,CASSTVYEQYF
TRBV10-3,once,TRBJ1-2,TRBD1,TGTGCCATCAGTGAGCTCGTGACAGGGGAAGGCTACACCTTC,CAISELVTGEGYTF
TRBV27,NA,TRBJ1-2,NA,TGTGCCAGCTCTCCTATAGCTAACTATGGCTACACCTTC,CASSPIANYGYTF
TRBV10-2,NA,TRBJ2-7,TRBD2,TGCGCCAGCTCGTTAGCGGGAGTAAACCCCTACGAGCAGTACTTC,CASSLAGVNPYEQYF
TRBV7-9,once,TRBJ1-1,TRBD1,TGTGCCAGCAGCGCCAGTCTTCCCGGGCCCCAGGGGGGCACTGAAGCTTTCTTT,CASSASLPGPQGGTEAFF
TRBV2,NA,TRBJ2-1,TRBD2,TGTGCCAGCAGTGAAACGACTAGCGGGAGCAATGAGCAGTTCTTC,CASSETTSGSNEQFF
TRBV28,NA,TRBJ2-3,NA,TGTGCCAGCAGTTTAGGTGATACGCAGTATTTT,CASSLGDTQYF
TRBV10-2,NA,TRBJ1-5,NA,TGCGCCAGCAGTGAGTACCGGACACGTCCTAATCAGCCCCAGCATTTT,CASSEYRTRPNQPQHF
TRBV7-9,NA,TRBJ2-3,TRBD1,TGTGCCAGCAGCCCACGGACAGGTAGCACAGATACGCAGTATTTT,CASSPRTGSTDTQYF
TRBV10-3,NA,TRBJ2-3,TRBD2,TGTGCCATCAGCGATCGGCTAGCGGGGCCCTCAGATACGCAGTATTTT,CAISDRLAGPSDTQYF
TRBV7-8,NA,TRBJ2-1,TRBD2,TGTGCCAGCAGATCTAGCGGGTCTGGGAATGAGCAGTTCTTC,CASRSSGSGNEQFF
TRBV6-1,NA,TRBJ2-7,TRBD1,TGTGCCAGCAGTGCCGGGACAGGTTACGAGCAGTACTTC,CASSAGTGYEQYF
TRBV7-6,once,TRBJ2-3,TRBD2,TGTGCCAGCAGCGCGGGACTAGCGGAGGACACAGATACGCAGTATTTT,CASSAGLAEDTDTQYF
TRBV10-3,NA,TRBJ1-1,NA,TGTGCCATCAGTGACTTAGGACGCACTGAAGCTTTCTTT,CAISDLGRTEAFF
TRBV25-1,NA,TRBJ1-1,NA,TGTGCCAGCAGTGAACAGGGGCTGTATATCACTGAAGCTTTCTTT,CASSEQGLYITEAFF
TRBV14,NA,TRBJ2-3,TRBD2,TGTGCCAGCAGCCGCGTACTAGCGGGAGCTCCAGATACGCAGTATTTT,CASSRVLAGAPDTQYF
TRBV6-5,NA,TRBJ2-1,NA,TGTGCCAGCAGACGTTCTGGTACCTACAATGAGCAGTTCTTC,CASRRSGTYNEQFF
TRBV14,NA,TRBJ2-5,NA,TGTGCCAGCAGCAGCCGGAGGGAGACCCAGTACTTC,CASSSRRETQYF
TRBV9,NA,TRBJ2-1,NA,TGTGCCAGCAGCGTCACTCCTAGTTACGCCTACAATGAGCAGTTCTTC,CASSVTPSYAYNEQFF
TRBV5-4,NA,TRBJ2-7,NA,TGTGCCAGCAGAAGTGAGGACGACTCCTACGAGCAGTACTTC,CASRSEDDSYEQYF
TRBV4-3,NA,TRBJ2-7,NA,TGCGCCAGCAGCCCTGATAGAGGGGCACGATTCTACGAGCAGTACTTC,CASSPDRGARFYEQYF
TRBV4-1,NA,TRBJ2-1,NA,TGCGCCAGCAGCCAAGGGGTTACGGGACCCTACAATGAGCAGTTCTTC,CASSQGVTGPYNEQFF
TRBV7-6,NA,TRBJ2-3,NA,TGTGCCAGCAGCTTAGCCGCGGGGATTAGCACAGATACGCAGTATTTT,CASSLAAGISTDTQYF
TRBV28,NA,TRBJ2-7,NA,TGTGCCAGCAGTCTTAGGACCAACCCATACGAGCAGTACTTC,CASSLRTNPYEQYF
TRBV7-2,few,TRBJ2-2,TRBD2,TGTGCCAGCAGCCTAACGCCTAGCGGACCGAACACCGGGGAGCTGTTTTTT,CASSLTPSGPNTGELFF
TRBV5-1,NA,TRBJ1-1,TRBD1,TGCGCCAGCAGCTCGGGACAGGGGAACACTGAAGCTTTCTTT,CASSSGQGNTEAFF
TRBV7-8,NA,TRBJ2-2,NA,TGTGCCAGCAGCTTGGGCAACGGGGAGCTGTTTTTT,CASSLGNGELFF
TRBV28,NA,TRBJ1-5,NA,TGTGCCAGCAGTTGGGCTAGCAATCAGCCCCAGCATTTT,CASSWASNQPQHF
TRBV5-3,few,TRBJ1-2,TRBD1,TGTGCCAGAAGCCCAAAAATAGGACAGGGAGACTATGGCTACACCTTC,CARSPKIGQGDYGYTF
TRBV21-1,few,TRBJ2-7,NA,TGTGCCAGCAGCAAACCCTACGAGCAGTACTTC,CASSKPYEQYF
TRBV25-1,NA,TRBJ2-5,NA,TGTGCCAGCAGTGATATGGAGACCCAGTACTTC,CASSDMETQYF